One sample yielded the 20 T cell receptor beta chains listed below, sequenced in a study of response to subunit inactivated influenza vaccine. TCRdb fed the RT-PCR reads into MiXCR, producing one record per CDR3 protein. The table includes about 170,000 distinct CDR3 sequences, 10% to 15% detected once. These sequences were also reported in another study, on T cells expressing NK-cell markers. Per that study: 5'RACE template switching with UMIs generated TCR beta cDNA.

This sample comprised CD8+ T cells sorted from PBMCs, obtained 11 to 12 days after vaccination. Every receptor here comes from a middle-aged man who received an inactivated influenza vaccine.

This clonotype was seen at least ten times. The J gene is TRBJ2-7, the V gene TRBV9; 8 nucleotides line up with TRBD1. Looked up from germline, CDR1 is SGDLS and CDR2 is YYNGEE. The CDR3 extends over 15 amino acids. After removal of 4 bases from V and 2 bases from J, the junction contained 8 bases not matched to a gene. The CDR3 region is CASSPSRDRPYEQYF. CDR3 nucleotide sequence: TGTGCCAGCAGCCCAAGTCGGGACAGGCCCTACGAGCAGTACTTC. Full variable domain (remainder filled in from reference TRBV9 and TRBJ2-7): DSGVTQTPKHLITATGQRVTLRCSPRSGDLSVYWYQQSLDQGLQFLIQYYNGEERAKGNILERFSAQQFPDLHSELNLSSLELGDSALYFCASSPSRDRPYEQYFGPGTRLTVT.

Written as DNA, the CDR3 is TGTGCCAGCAGCCCCGGGACTAGCGGGAGGAACGAGCAGTACTTC. Amino acids: CASSPGTSGRNEQYF. V and J are TRBV27 and TRBJ2-7; 15 nucleotides align to TRBD2. Germline values: CDR1 MNHEY, CDR2 SMNVEV (reference sequence). J lost 5 bases, V lost 6 bases, and 5 bases had no gene match. The CDR3 is 15 residues long.

Here the CDR3 DNA reads TGTGCCAGCAGACCCGGGGGGAACACTGAAGCTTTCTTT. Protein: CASRPGGNTEAFF. The V gene is TRBV7-9, the J gene TRBJ1-1; maybe TRBD1 (5 bases). The CDR3 is made up of 13 amino acids. Deletions cut 6 bases from V and 1 base from J, with 9 bases between. Germline V CDR1 and CDR2: SEHNR, FQNEAQ (reference sequence).

This clonotype was seen a few times. The chain joins TRBV29-1 to TRBJ2-7; D may match TRBD1 or TRBD2 (5 bases each). CDR1 is SQVTM, CDR2 ANQGSEA, per germline. This CDR3 is 14 amino acids long. V lost 7 bases and J lost 7, with 23 bases in between. The CDR3 region has the DNA TGCAGCGGGGCGCACGGGGCAGGGATCGGGGAGCAGTACTTC. Residues: CSGAHGAGIGEQYF.

This clonotype is classed as medium-sized. The chain couples TRBV11-2 to TRBJ2-3; 14 bases match TRBD2. The CDR3 has 19 residues. The germline CDR1 and CDR2 sequences are SGHAT and FQNNGV. The trim removed 0 bases at V and 5 bases at J, leaving 10 bases unmatched. The CDR3 region has the DNA TGTGCCAGCAGCTTAGATCCGACTAGCGGGGGGGCCGGGGTAGATACGCAGTATTTT. Translating it yields CASSLDPTSGGAGVDTQYF. Using reference TRBV11-2 and TRBJ2-3 for the parts outside the CDR3, the full variable domain is EAGVAQSPRYKIIEKRQSVAFWCNPISGHATLYWYQQILGQGPKLLIQFQNNGVVDDSQLPKDRFSAERLKGVDSTLKIQPAKLEDSAVYLCASSLDPTSGGAGVDTQYFGPGTRLTVL.

This sequence joins TRBV11-1 and TRBJ2-3, with 9 bases that match TRBD1. V shed 3 bases and J 0 bases; nucleotides not matched to a gene: 1. The CDR3 extends over 15 amino acids. Per germline, CDR1 SGHAT and CDR2 FQDESV (reference sequence). The CDR3 DNA is TGTGCCAGCAGCTTTGGACAGGGGAGCACAGATACGCAGTATTTT. Encoded protein: CASSFGQGSTDTQYF.

This clonotype showed up many times. V is TRBV7-3 and J is TRBJ1-1; no reliable D call. CDR1 and CDR2 (germline): SGHTA, FQGTGA. This CDR3 is 15 amino acids long. The V end was cut by 1 base, the J end by 2 bases, with 11 bases between. The CDR3 reads CASSLNPGSNTEAFF. The CDR3 DNA is TGTGCCAGCAGCTTAAATCCGGGTTCCAACACTGAAGCTTTCTTT.

The rearrangement joins TRBV6-5 to TRBJ2-2; D is undetermined. Germline values: CDR1 MNHEY, CDR2 SVGAGI. The CDR3 length is 15 residues. V was shortened by 3 bases and J by 0 bases, with 8 bases between the two germline ends. The CDR3, as DNA: TGTGCCAGCAGTTATGAGGACGCGAACACCGGGGAGCTGTTTTTT. This gives the protein CASSYEDANTGELFF.

This clonotype was recorded only once. The V call is TRBV21-1, the J call TRBJ1-5; the table names TRBD1, a call not compared with the DNA. TRBV21-1 is noted as a pseudogene. The CDR3 covers 15 residues. The CDR3: CASSKQGTSNQPQHF. The CDR3 nucleotides read TGTGCCAGCAGCAAGCAGGGGACAAGCAATCAGCCCCAGCATTTT.

This clonotype has only a few counts. V gene TRBV25-1 combines with J gene TRBJ2-1, with D tentatively TRBD2 (6 bases). Looked up from germline, CDR1 is MGHDK and CDR2 is SYGVNS. Trimming left V 3 bases short and J 1 base short, with 10 bases between. CDR3 length equals 15 residues. In nucleotides, the CDR3 is TGTGCCAGCAGTGACGCGGGGCGATCCTACAATGAGCAGTTCTTC. It encodes CASSDAGRSYNEQFF.

In this sample, this clonotype turned up a few times. J is TRBJ2-1 and V is TRBV24-1; 11 positions match TRBD2. Germline V lookup: CDR1 KGHDR, CDR2 SFDVKD. The CDR3 covers 14 residues. V trimming: 3 bases; J trimming: 15 bases; junction bases outside the gene matches: 9. DNA for the CDR3: TGTGCCACCAGTGATCCCGGACTAGCGGGCCAGGCGTTCTTC. Protein product: CATSDPGLAGQAFF.

The chain carries TRBV29-1 and TRBJ1-3, with D possibly being TRBD1 (6 bases). The germline CDR1 and CDR2 sequences are SQVTM and ANQGSEA. The CDR3 is 13 residues long. V gave up 5 bases and J gave up 0 bases, with 8 bases separating them. The CDR3: CSVRGASGNTIYF. For the CDR3, the DNA is TGCAGCGTTCGGGGGGCCTCTGGAAACACCATATATTTT.

V is TRBV7-2 and J is TRBJ2-7, with 9 bases lining up with TRBD1. The trim removed 5 bases at V and 2 bases at J, leaving 7 bases unmatched. Germline CDR1 SGHTA, CDR2 FQGNSA. The CDR3 totals 15 residues. DNA for the CDR3: TGTGCCAGCAGCCCGGAAGGACAGGGGACCTACGAGCAGTACTTC. Encoded protein: CASSPEGQGTYEQYF.

V usage is TRBV7-2 and J usage is TRBJ1-4; no reliable D call. This CDR3 has 16 amino acids. Germline CDR1 SGHTA, CDR2 FQGNSA. V gave up 1 base and J gave up 8 bases, with 17 bases separating them. CDR3 coding DNA: TGTGCCAGCAGCTTAGATCACCCCTCTTTGGACGAAAAACTGTTTTTT. This sequence encodes CASSLDHPSLDEKLFF.

This clonotype was detected a few times. This chain links TRBV7-2 with TRBJ2-6; D is tentatively TRBD1 or TRBD2 (6 bases each). CDR1 is SGHTA, CDR2 FQGNSA, per germline. Trimming took 5 bases from V and 4 from J, leaving 12 bases between them. CDR3 length equals 15 residues. CDR3 residues: CASSEGGPGANVLTF. In DNA form, the CDR3 reads TGTGCCAGCAGCGAAGGGGGGCCAGGGGCCAACGTCCTGACTTTC.

The chain combines TRBV7-6 with TRBJ2-3; D is possibly TRBD2 (7 bases). The CDR3 consists of 15 residues. Trimming cost V 6 bases and J 3 bases, with 16 bases left between them. Germline-derived CDR1 and CDR2 are SGHVS and FNYEAQ. CDR3: CASSGGAGRTDTQYF. The CDR3 DNA reads as TGTGCCAGCAGTGGGGGGGCGGGGAGAACAGATACGCAGTATTTT.

This clonotype occurred many times. The chain combines TRBV4-3 with TRBJ2-3; D is perhaps TRBD2 (5 bases). Looked up from germline, CDR1 is LGHNA and CDR2 is YSLEER. Deletions cut 4 bases from V and 4 bases from J, with 12 bases between. This CDR3 contains 14 residues. DNA for the CDR3: TGCGCCAGCAGCCCGGGGTCCCTCCCAGATACGCAGTATTTT. Translation: CASSPGSLPDTQYF.

V and J are TRBV2 and TRBJ2-7; the match to TRBD2 covers 10 bases. The CDR3 spans 15 residues. The germline CDR1 and CDR2 sequences are SNHLY and FYNNEI. V shed 6 bases and J 0 bases; nucleotides not matched to a gene: 5. CDR3 sequence: CASRAGLAASYEQYF. As DNA, the CDR3 is TGTGCCAGCAGAGCCGGACTAGCGGCCTCCTACGAGCAGTACTTC.

This clonotype has at least ten counts. The V call is TRBV6-1, the J call TRBJ1-1; a possible D gene is TRBD1 (5 bases). The V end lost 4 bases, the J end lost 6 bases, and 12 bases lay between the germline ends. CDR1 and CDR2 (germline): MNHNS, SASEGT. This CDR3 has 13 residues. The CDR3 protein is CASSVGGVAEAFF. CDR3 in DNA: TGTGCCAGCAGTGTCGGGGGTGTGGCTGAAGCTTTCTTT.

The chain combines TRBV5-6 with TRBJ2-1; no firm D call. V lost 4 bases and J lost 7, with 9 bases in between. The CDR3 covers 12 residues. The germline V gene encodes CDR1 SGHDT and CDR2 YYEEEE. In nucleotides, the CDR3 is TGTGCCAGCAGCCCATCAACTAATGAGCAGTTCTTC. This translates into CASSPSTNEQFF.